The 25 T cell receptor beta chains reported below all come from one sample, sequenced in a study of blood T cell repertoires in COVID-19. Measured with immunoSEQ multiplex PCR; TCRdb has only the in-frame clones, and not every one. The sample includes about 320,000 clones, approximately 88% of them seen just once. Sequenced material: PBMCs or T cells enriched from blood (not recorded which). These receptors came from a man aged 25-45 years who had recovered from COVID-19.

J is TRBJ2-7 and V is TRBV13, with 9 bases lining up with TRBD1. The CDR3 contains 13 residues. Per germline, CDR1 PRHDT and CDR2 FYEKMQ (reference sequence). V lost 5 bases, J lost 5 bases, and 4 bases stayed unmatched. The CDR3 protein is CASSRTGADEQYF. CDR3 DNA sequence: TGTGCCAGCAGCCGGACAGGGGCCGACGAGCAGTACTTC.

The chain combines TRBV30 with TRBJ1-1; D remains unclear. Per the germline V gene, CDR1 is GTSNPN and CDR2 is SVGIG (reference sequence). Between the trimmed V and J ends, which lost 0 bases and 6 bases, there was a span of 14 bases. The CDR3 length is 14 residues. The CDR3 DNA reads as TGTGCCTGGAGTGTAGAGGGCGGATGGGCTGAAGCTTTCTTT. Protein product: CAWSVEGGWAEAFF.

V gene TRBV7-9 combines with J gene TRBJ1-4, with 8 bases that match TRBD1. The trim removed 3 bases at V and 8 bases at J, leaving 11 bases unmatched. Looked up from germline, CDR1 is SEHNR and CDR2 is FQNEAQ (reference sequence). There are 16 residues in the CDR3. The CDR3 sequence: CASSLKGQGLGEKLFF. The CDR3 DNA reads TGTGCCAGCAGCTTGAAAGGACAGGGCTTAGGGGAAAAACTGTTTTTT.

As concerns this clone: Germline is not matched at one junction end, which may reflect a read error. This chain links TRBV10-3 with TRBJ2-7, with 9 bases identical to TRBD1. Germline V gives CDR1 ENHRY, CDR2 SYGVKD. The CDR3 consists of 13 residues. DNA for the CDR3: TGTGCCACCAGTCGGGACAGGGCCTACGAGCAGTACTTC. It translates to CATSRDRAYEQYF.

The CDR3 spells CATKTGLQETQYF. The DNA of the CDR3 is TGTGCCACTAAGACAGGCCTCCAAGAGACCCAGTACTTC. This chain connects TRBV6-5 to TRBJ2-5, with D possibly TRBD1 on 6 matching bases. Trimming left V 10 bases short and J 1 base short, with 13 bases between. Germline CDR1 MNHEY, CDR2 SVGAGI. The CDR3 length is 13 residues.

The chain couples TRBV2 to TRBJ2-7, with TRBD2 as a possible D gene (7 bases). Trimming cost V 5 bases and J 5 bases, with 13 bases left between them. Germline CDR1 SNHLY, CDR2 FYNNEI. The CDR3 is 13 amino acids. The CDR3 reads CASSKGGVHEQYF. CDR3 nucleotides: TGTGCCAGCAGTAAAGGGGGGGTACACGAGCAGTACTTC.

The chain couples TRBV11-2 to TRBJ2-5; TRBD2 aligns across 11 bases. This CDR3 has 15 amino acids. Germline CDR1 SGHAT, CDR2 FQNNGV. With V trimmed by 3 bases and J by 1 base, 1 base remained unmatched. The CDR3 protein is CASSLGTSGQETQYF. CDR3 in DNA: TGTGCCAGCAGCTTGGGGACTAGCGGCCAAGAGACCCAGTACTTC.

The gene calls are TRBV4-1 and TRBJ2-1, with TRBD1 matching over 7 bases. The CDR3 consists of 14 residues. Looked up from germline, CDR1 is MGHRA and CDR2 is YSYEKL. Unmatched junction bases numbered 4, after V lost 5 bases and J lost 3 bases. CDR3 amino acids: CASSFGQDYNEQFF. In nucleotides, the CDR3 is TGCGCCAGCAGCTTTGGACAGGACTACAATGAGCAGTTCTTC.

The table lists this clone with a few counts. The chain has TRBV19 and TRBJ1-1; a possible D gene is TRBD1 (5 bases). With 7 bases removed from V and 0 bases from J, the gap between germline ends came to 12 bases. The length of the CDR3 is 14 residues. Germline V gene sequence: CDR1 LNHDA, CDR2 SQIVND (reference sequence). The CDR3 DNA reads TGTGCCAGTAACCTGGGGGGTTTGAACACTGAAGCTTTCTTT. Translated, it gives CASNLGGLNTEAFF.

The V and J genes are TRBV18 and TRBJ2-3; D is unclear. Between the trimmed V and J ends, which lost 2 bases and 6 bases, there was a span of 9 bases. The length of the CDR3 is 13 residues. Germline V CDR1 and CDR2: KGHSH, LQKENI. CDR3 coding DNA: TGTGCCAGCTCACCAGCTGACTTGGATACGCAGTATTTT. Its protein product is CASSPADLDTQYF.

The chain links TRBV4-1 to TRBJ2-3; 10 nucleotides match TRBD2. This CDR3 comprises 16 residues. Germline V gives CDR1 MGHRA, CDR2 YSYEKL. Trimming took 1 base from V and 1 from J; bases not matched to a gene: 2. CDR3 coding DNA: TGCGCCAGCAGCCAAGCCGGGACTAGCGGCACAGATACGCAGTATTTT. Translated: CASSQAGTSGTDTQYF.

The J gene is TRBJ1-5, the V gene TRBV2; tentatively, D is TRBD1 (5 bases). Germline CDR1 is SNHLY and CDR2 is FYNNEI. V lost 8 bases to trimming and J lost 1 base, with 6 bases between them. The CDR3 has 12 amino acids. CDR3 coding DNA: TGTGCCAGCCGGGGGAGCAATCAGCCCCAGCATTTT. It yields the protein CASRGSNQPQHF.

The V gene is TRBV6-1, the J gene TRBJ2-3, with a possible D match to TRBD1 (6 bases). The germline gives CDR1 MNHNS, CDR2 SASEGT. V gave up 3 bases and J gave up 1 base, with 14 bases separating them. This CDR3 has 16 residues. CDR3 DNA sequence: TGTGCCAGCAGTGAGGGACATATCTACGGCACAGATACGCAGTATTTT. As protein: CASSEGHIYGTDTQYF.

This sequence joins TRBV5-1 and TRBJ2-1, with 7 positions matching TRBD1. This CDR3 contains 16 residues. CDR1 is SGHRS, CDR2 YFSETQ, per germline. J lost 2 bases, V lost 3 bases, and 8 bases had no gene match. The CDR3 bases are TGCGCCAGCAGCTCCCAAGGGCAGGGGGCCTACAATGAGCAGTTCTTC. Its protein is CASSSQGQGAYNEQFF. Together with reference TRBV5-1 and TRBJ2-1, the CDR3 gives the full variable domain: KAGVTQTPRYLIKTRGQQVTLSCSPISGHRSVSWYQQTPGQGLQFLFEYFSETQRNKGNFPGRFSGRQFSNSRSEMNVSTLELGDSALYLCASSSQGQGAYNEQFFGPGTRLTVL.

The genes are TRBV3-1 (or the pseudogene TRBV3-2) and TRBJ1-6; D is unclear. With 6 bases removed from V and 15 bases from J, the gap between germline ends came to 12 bases. CDR3 length equals 11 residues. Per the germline V gene, CDR1 is LGHDT and CDR2 is YNNKEL (reference sequence). The CDR3 here is CASSHSGSLHF. The CDR3 DNA sequence: TGTGCCAGCAGTCACTCCGGGAGCCTCCACTTT.

The rearrangement links TRBV5-1 to TRBJ2-5, with D uncertain. CDR3 size: 14 residues. Per germline, CDR1 SGHRS and CDR2 YFSETQ. V was shortened by 0 bases and J by 4 bases, with 10 bases between the two germline ends. The CDR3 region is CASSLDSFSETQYF. CDR3 DNA sequence: TGCGCCAGCAGCTTGGATAGTTTCTCAGAGACCCAGTACTTC.

The V gene is TRBV5-6, the J gene TRBJ1-2; 8 nucleotides match TRBD1. The CDR3 sequence is 15 residues long. V lost 4 bases and J lost 5; bases outside the gene matches: 10. Germline-derived CDR1 and CDR2 are SGHDT and YYEEEE. The CDR3 nucleotides are TGTGCCAGCAGCCGCCCAGGGGGCCCGGGGTATGGCTACACCTTC. It codes for CASSRPGGPGYGYTF.

The chain employs TRBV19 and TRBJ1-5; TRBD1 aligns across 8 bases. V dropped 6 bases and J dropped 0; count of bases not matched to a gene: 1. The germline CDR1 and CDR2 sequences are LNHDA and SQIVND (reference sequence). The CDR3 is 14 residues long. The CDR3 loop is CASRTGDSNQPQHF. The CDR3 DNA reads as TGTGCCAGTAGGACAGGGGATAGCAATCAGCCCCAGCATTTT.

This chain links TRBV27 with TRBJ2-1; D is perhaps TRBD2 (5 bases). The CDR3 is made up of 12 amino acids. Trimming stripped 6 bases from V and 6 bases from J, with 9 bases between. Germline V gene lookup returns CDR1 MNHEY and CDR2 SMNVEV (reference sequence). The DNA of the CDR3 is TGTGCCAGCAGGGGAGCCGCCAATGAGCAGTTCTTC. It encodes CASRGAANEQFF.

This chain links TRBV29-1 with TRBJ2-7; 9 bases map to TRBD1. Germline CDR1 reads SQVTM; CDR2 reads ANQGSEA. V lost 4 bases, J lost 3 bases, and 4 bases stayed unmatched. The CDR3 is 13 amino acids. CDR3 DNA sequence: TGCAGCGTTGTTTTGGACAGGGGCTACGAGCAGTACTTC. Protein: CSVVLDRGYEQYF.

This clone came up a few times. The chain is built from TRBV2 and TRBJ2-2; D gene unclear. The germline V and J ends were trimmed by 4 bases and 2 bases, with 5 bases remaining between them. The V gene's germline CDR1 is SNHLY and CDR2 FYNNEI. CDR3 length: 13 amino acids. The CDR3 is CASSVDNTGELFF. CDR3 nucleotides: TGTGCCAGCAGTGTAGATAACACCGGGGAGCTGTTTTTT.

This chain joins TRBV4-1 and TRBJ2-1, with 8 bases lining up with TRBD2. CDR3 length: 14 residues. Germline CDR1 MGHRA, CDR2 YSYEKL. After removal of 3 bases from V and 9 bases from J, the junction contained 7 bases not matched to a gene. The CDR3 loop is CASSQGTSRSEQFF. DNA of the CDR3: TGCGCCAGCAGCCAGGGGACTAGTCGTTCTGAGCAGTTCTTC.

V and J are TRBV4-1 and TRBJ1-1; TRBD1 matches 9 bases. The CDR3 totals 15 residues. The junction had 8 bases not matched to a gene; V was cut back by 4 bases and J by 5 bases. Germline CDR1 is MGHRA and CDR2 is YSYEKL. The CDR3 loop reads CASSRGTGIWTEAFF. Here the CDR3 DNA reads TGCGCCAGCAGCCGAGGGACAGGGATTTGGACTGAAGCTTTCTTT.

The chain carries TRBV2 and TRBJ1-2; perhaps TRBD1 as D (6 bases). Trimming removed 4 bases at V and 8 bases at J, with 17 bases between. CDR3 length equals 14 residues. In germline, CDR1 is SNHLY, CDR2 FYNNEI. The CDR3 DNA reads as TGTGCCAGCAGTGCGGACAGTCCTTCGGGAGGCTACACCTTC. This translates into CASSADSPSGGYTF.

The chain is built from TRBV7-9 and TRBJ1-2, with TRBD1 matching 7 bases. The CDR3 length is 14 residues. CDR1 and CDR2 (germline): SEHNR, FQNEAQ (reference sequence). V was pared by 3 bases and J by 0 bases, with 1 base of the junction left unmatched. The CDR3 DNA reads as TGTGCCAGCAGCTTGACAGGGACTAACTATGGCTACACCTTC. Encoded protein: CASSLTGTNYGYTF.